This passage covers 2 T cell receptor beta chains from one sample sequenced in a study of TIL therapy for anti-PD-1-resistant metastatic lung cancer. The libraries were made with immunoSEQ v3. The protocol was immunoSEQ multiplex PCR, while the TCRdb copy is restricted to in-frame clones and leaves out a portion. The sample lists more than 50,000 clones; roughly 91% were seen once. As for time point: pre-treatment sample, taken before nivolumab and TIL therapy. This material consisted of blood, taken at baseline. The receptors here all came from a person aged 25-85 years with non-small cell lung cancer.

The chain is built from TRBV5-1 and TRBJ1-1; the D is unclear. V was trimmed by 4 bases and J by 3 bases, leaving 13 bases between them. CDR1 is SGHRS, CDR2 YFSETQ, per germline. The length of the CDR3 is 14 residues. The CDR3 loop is CASSRLRHDTEAFF. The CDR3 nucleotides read TGCGCCAGCAGCCGATTAAGACACGACACTGAAGCTTTCTTT.

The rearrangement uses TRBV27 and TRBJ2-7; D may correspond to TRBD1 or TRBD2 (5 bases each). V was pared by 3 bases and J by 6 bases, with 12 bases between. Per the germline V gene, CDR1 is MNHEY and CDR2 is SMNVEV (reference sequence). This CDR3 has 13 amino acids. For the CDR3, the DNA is TGTGCCAGCAGTTTGGGTGGGGGTGGCGAGCAGTACTTC. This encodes CASSLGGGGEQYF.